The clone carrying this T cell receptor beta chain has a single count. An end of the junction does not agree with germline; a read error may underlie this. The data derive from a study of CD8 T cells in Susac syndrome. RNA was extracted with the RNeasy kit, and a quantity of about 0.45 to 1 ug was reverse transcribed using random hexamers. Amplification of TCR beta CDR3 was carried out by immunoSEQ multiplex PCR, which covered 54 Vbeta and 13 Jbeta segments. Each CDR3 protein gets one entry after TCRdb re-called the immunoSEQ multiplex PCR reads with MiXCR. Of 55,000 to 70,000 distinct CDR3 sequences listed, approximately 95% are singletons. The CDR3 contains 12 residues. The V gene's germline CDR1 is LNHNV and CDR2 YYDKDF (reference sequence). TCR beta was sequenced from blood CD8+ and CD4+ T cells.

This chain connects TRBV15 to TRBJ2-7; D may be TRBD1 (5 bases). The sequenced material came from CD8+ T cells from PBMCs. This clonotype was obtained from a human donor in good health. The CDR3 coding sequence is TGTGCCACCAGTAGAGACAGCTACGAGCAGTACTTC. The encoded protein is CATSRDSYEQYF. The full variable domain, its missing parts supplied by reference TRBV15 and TRBJ2-7, is DAMVIQNPRYQVTQFGKPVTLSCSQTLNHNVMYWYQQKSSQAPKLLFHYYDKDFNNEADTPDNFQSRRPNTSFCFLDIRSPGLGDTAMYLCATSRDSYEQYFGPGTRLTVT.